Shown below are 12 T cell receptor beta chains from a single sample sequenced in a study of Tregs in tolerant kidney transplant recipients. Sequenced by immunoSEQ multiplex PCR; TCRdb stores in-frame clones only, minus some. This table has roughly 52,000 clones, approximately 90% appearing once. Related graft donors supplied nonmyeloablative bone marrow transplants, and mixed chimerism was transient. The sequencing here drew on CD8+ T cells from blood (PBMCs), taken 24 months after the transplant. These receptors were collected from a human patient who received a combined kidney and bone marrow transplant. Some T cells may have originated in the graft donor.

The rearrangement links TRBV7-6 to TRBJ2-7, with TRBD2 matching 7 bases. The trim removed 2 bases at V and 0 bases at J, leaving 7 bases unmatched. CDR3 length: 16 amino acids. Per germline, CDR1 SGHVS and CDR2 FNYEAQ. The CDR3: CASSLLSGEGSYEQYF. CDR3 coding DNA: TGTGCCAGCAGCTTATTGAGCGGGGAAGGCTCCTACGAGCAGTACTTC.

The CDR3 sequence: CAISEGGPSNQPQHF. CDR3 DNA: TGTGCCATCAGTGAGGGGGGCCCGAGCAATCAGCCCCAGCATTTT. The rearrangement links TRBV10-3 to TRBJ1-5; weak D call: TRBD1 (6 bases). Trimming took off 2 bases at V and 1 base at J, with 9 bases between the two ends. CDR3 size: 15 residues. Germline V gives CDR1 ENHRY, CDR2 SYGVKD.

This clone is a singleton in its sample. The V and J genes are TRBV7-9 and TRBJ2-7; the match to TRBD2 covers 8 bases. This CDR3 contains 15 residues. Trimming took 5 bases from V and 0 from J; bases not matched to a gene: 6. Germline V lookup: CDR1 SEHNR, CDR2 FQNEAQ (reference sequence). The CDR3 region is CASSHTSGPSYEQYF. The CDR3 DNA follows: TGTGCCAGCAGCCATACTAGCGGCCCCTCCTACGAGCAGTACTTC.

The gene calls are TRBV11-2 and TRBJ2-1; possible D gene TRBD2, 6 bases. V was trimmed by 1 base and J by 4 bases, leaving 14 bases between them. CDR1 is SGHAT and CDR2 is FQNNGV in the germline V gene. This CDR3 has 16 residues. CDR3 bases: TGTGCCAGCAGCTTAGCCTGGGGAGGCTTGTACAATGAGCAGTTCTTC. Translated: CASSLAWGGLYNEQFF. Together with reference TRBV11-2 and TRBJ2-1, the CDR3 gives the full variable domain: EAGVAQSPRYKIIEKRQSVAFWCNPISGHATLYWYQQILGQGPKLLIQFQNNGVVDDSQLPKDRFSAERLKGVDSTLKIQPAKLEDSAVYLCASSLAWGGLYNEQFFGPGTRLTVL.

The chain couples TRBV4-3 to TRBJ2-1; D is unresolved. Trimming shortened V by 4 bases and J by 9 bases, and 13 bases separated the two germline ends. The CDR3 runs 13 residues. The V gene's germline CDR1 is LGHNA and CDR2 YSLEER. Here the CDR3 reads CASSPRLVTEQFF. In DNA form, the CDR3 reads TGCGCCAGCAGCCCTAGGCTAGTTACTGAGCAGTTCTTC.

This chain joins TRBV19 and TRBJ1-1; D is perhaps TRBD1 (5 bases). Germline values: CDR1 LNHDA, CDR2 SQIVND (reference sequence). V lost 4 bases and J 7 bases, leaving 13 bases between the germline ends. CDR3 size: 13 residues. CDR3: CASSTGVFLEAFF. DNA for the CDR3: TGTGCCAGTAGTACGGGGGTCTTCCTTGAAGCTTTCTTT.

CDR3 DNA: TGTGCCAGTAGTATTTCTAGCGGGGTACAGCAGTTCTTC. It encodes CASSISSGVQQFF. This rearrangement joins TRBV19 to TRBJ2-1; TRBD2 matches at 9 bases. Trimming removed 3 bases from V and 11 bases from J; junction bases left unmatched: 5. CDR3 length: 13 residues. Per the germline V gene, CDR1 is LNHDA and CDR2 is SQIVND (reference sequence).

The chain employs TRBV6-1 and TRBJ2-7; D may be TRBD1 (5 bases). The CDR3 covers 15 residues. V lost 0 bases and J 4 bases, leaving 13 bases between the germline ends. CDR1 MNHNS and CDR2 SASEGT come from the germline V gene. CDR3 sequence reads: CASSEANRFLYEQYF. CDR3 DNA sequence: TGTGCCAGCAGTGAAGCAAACAGGTTCCTGTACGAGCAGTACTTC.

This clone was seen just once. The chain combines TRBV4-3 with TRBJ2-3, with 10 bases aligning to TRBD2. Germline V lookup: CDR1 LGHNA, CDR2 YSLEER. The CDR3 has 17 residues. After removal of 3 bases from V and 4 bases from J, the junction contained 10 bases not matched to a gene. CDR3 bases: TGCGCCAGCAGCCAGACTTCAGCGGGAGGGCGTGCAGATACGCAGTATTTT. Translated, it gives CASSQTSAGGRADTQYF.

The chain combines TRBV4-1 with TRBJ2-7; weak D call: TRBD1 (5 bases). V gave up 0 bases and J gave up 4 bases, with 10 bases separating them. From germline, CDR1 is MGHRA and CDR2 YSYEKL. The CDR3 has 14 amino acids. In DNA, the CDR3 is TGCGCCAGCAGCCAAGACAGGGCGAGGTACGAGCAGTACTTC. Residues: CASSQDRARYEQYF.

This clone has a single count. The chain recombines TRBV18 with TRBJ2-1; D is ambiguous. Germline values: CDR1 KGHSH, CDR2 LQKENI. The CDR3 sequence is 11 residues long. V was clipped by 2 bases and J by 8 bases, with 4 bases between them. Here the CDR3 reads CASSPGYEQFF. The CDR3, as DNA: TGTGCCAGCTCACCAGGCTATGAGCAGTTCTTC.

This clone has at least ten counts. This sequence joins TRBV10-2 and TRBJ1-2; a possible D gene is TRBD1 (6 bases). V lost 2 bases and J 7 bases, leaving 23 bases between the germline ends. Germline V gene lookup returns CDR1 WSHSY and CDR2 SAAADI. The CDR3 is 17 amino acids. This CDR3 is CASSEGHGGSGDGGYTF. Here the CDR3 DNA reads TGCGCCAGCAGTGAGGGTCATGGGGGCAGTGGAGACGGTGGCTACACCTTC.